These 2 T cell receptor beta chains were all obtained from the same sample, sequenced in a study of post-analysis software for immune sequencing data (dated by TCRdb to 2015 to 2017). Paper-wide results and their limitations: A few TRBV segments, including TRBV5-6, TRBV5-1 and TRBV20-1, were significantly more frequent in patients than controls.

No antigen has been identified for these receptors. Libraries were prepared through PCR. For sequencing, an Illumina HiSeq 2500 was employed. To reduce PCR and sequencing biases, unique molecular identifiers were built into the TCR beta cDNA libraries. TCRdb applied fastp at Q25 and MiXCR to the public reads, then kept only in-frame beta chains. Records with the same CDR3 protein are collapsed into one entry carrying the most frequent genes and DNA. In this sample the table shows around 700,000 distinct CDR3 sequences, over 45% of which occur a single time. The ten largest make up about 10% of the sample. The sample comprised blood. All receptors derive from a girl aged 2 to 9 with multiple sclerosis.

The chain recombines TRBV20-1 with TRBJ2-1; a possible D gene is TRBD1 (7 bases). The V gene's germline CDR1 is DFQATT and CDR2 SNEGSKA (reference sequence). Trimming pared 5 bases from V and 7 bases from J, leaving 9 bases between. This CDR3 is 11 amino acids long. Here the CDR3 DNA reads TGCAGTGCTTCAGGGGGGAATGAGCAGTTCTTC. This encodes CSASGGNEQFF.

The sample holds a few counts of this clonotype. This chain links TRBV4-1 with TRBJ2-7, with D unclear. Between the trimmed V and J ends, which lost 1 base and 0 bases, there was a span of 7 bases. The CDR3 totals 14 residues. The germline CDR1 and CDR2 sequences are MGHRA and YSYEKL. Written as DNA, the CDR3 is TGCGCCAGCAGCCAAGCGCATACCTCCTACGAGCAGTACTTC. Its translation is CASSQAHTSYEQYF.